This TCR beta chain is drawn from a study of CD8+CD57+ T cells in acquired aplastic anemia. The template used for profiling TCR beta VDJ and CDR3 was genomic DNA. TCRdb reprocessed the reads with MiXCR, giving one entry per CDR3 protein. Of about 200,000 distinct CDR3 sequences in the sample, more than 55% were seen once. V was pared by 5 bases and J by 6 bases, with 4 bases of the junction left unmatched. The CDR3 runs 14 residues. Germline V gene lookup returns CDR1 SGHVS and CDR2 FQNEAQ. Individuals selected for sequencing had exhibited CD8+CD57+ cell expansion on flow cytometry. Each patient gave a blood sample that was collected before any therapy had been received. This clonotype was seen ten or more times.

Sequenced: sorted CD4+, CD8+, or CD8+CD57+ T cells (not recorded which) from PBMCs. V and J are TRBV7-8 and TRBJ1-6; 7 bases fit TRBD1. This TCR was recovered from a human donor with aplastic anemia. The CDR3 is CASSRQGGNSPLHF. The CDR3 DNA reads as TGTGCCAGCAGCCGACAGGGTGGTAATTCACCCCTCCACTTT. The whole variable domain, filled in from reference TRBV7-8 and TRBJ1-6, reads GAGVSQSPRYKVAKRGQDVALRCDPISGHVSLFWYQQALGQGPEFLTYFQNEAQLDKSGLPSDRFFAERPEGSVSTLKIQRTQQEDSAVYLCASSRQGGNSPLHFGNGTRLTVT.